This TCR beta chain was found in a study of T cells after somatic rescue of genetic block. Some clones are missing from TCRdb's copy, which holds only in-frame ones; the method was immunoSEQ multiplex PCR. Among 7,300 or so clones, about 80% were seen once, and the ten largest hold more than 25%. This CDR3 has 15 amino acids. Germline loops: CDR1 SGHNT, CDR2 YYREEE (reference sequence). Trimming removed 2 bases from V and 2 bases from J, with 11 bases in between. The clonotype comes from a boy aged 5-17 years. The V call is TRBV5-4, the J call TRBJ2-1; D remains ambiguous. The sample was peripheral blood mononuclear cells (PBMCs). CDR3 residues: CASSFRVPPYNEQFF. The CDR3 bases are TGTGCCAGCAGCTTTCGCGTTCCTCCCTACAATGAGCAGTTCTTC. The complete variable domain, with remaining parts taken from reference TRBV5-4 and TRBJ2-1, reads ETGVTQSPTHLIKTRGQQVTLRCSSQSGHNTVSWYQQALGQGPQFIFQYYREEENGRGNFPPRFSGLQFPNYSSELNVNALELDDSALYLCASSFRVPPYNEQFFGPGTRLTVL.